These T cell receptor beta chains were read from a single sample in a study of control samples from healthy donors and cancer patients. Measured with immunoSEQ multiplex PCR; TCRdb has only the in-frame clones, and not every one. The data contain around 130,000 clones, nearly 90% of them singletons. What was sequenced was blood. Source of these receptors: a man over 45 in good health. CDR3s include the opening cysteine and the closing phenylalanine or tryptophan. Fields, in order: J gene, CDR3 length, V gene, clone size, D gene, CDR3 DNA, CDR3 protein. D genes are given only for firm matches. For some rows the clone size is stated as once, few or many, or as a class when expanded; others skip it.

TRBJ1-1 | 13 | TRBV7-3 | - | - | TGTGCCAGCAGCACGCAGGGGAGGGCTGAAGCTTTCTTT | CASSTQGRAEAFF
TRBJ2-7 | 15 | TRBV6-1 | once | - | TGTGCCAGCAGTGAAAGGACCGGGGCCCCCTACGAGCAGTACTTC | CASSERTGAPYEQYF
TRBJ2-5 | 16 | TRBV11-3 | - | - | TGTGCCAGCAGCTTACGGACTGAGTGGGGACAAGAGACCCAGTACTTC | CASSLRTEWGQETQYF
TRBJ1-1 | 15 | TRBV10-2 | - | TRBD1 | TGCGCCAGCAGTGAGTCGACAGGGACCAGAACTGAAGCTTTCTTT | CASSESTGTRTEAFF
TRBJ1-6 | 13 | TRBV29-1 | - | - | TGCAGCGTTGAAGAACAGGAGGGCTCACCCCTCCACTTT | CSVEEQEGSPLHF
TRBJ2-1 | 11 | TRBV20-1 | - | - | TGCAGTGCCGACAGCTACAATGAGCAGTTCTTC | CSADSYNEQFF
TRBJ1-5 | 15 | TRBV6-1 | once | - | TGTGCCAGCAGTGAAGCGGGGGGACTCAATCAGCCCCAGCATTTT | CASSEAGGLNQPQHF
TRBJ1-2 | 13 | TRBV5-1 | - | TRBD1 | TGCGCCAGCAGCTTACAGGGGGACTATGGCTACACCTTC | CASSLQGDYGYTF
TRBJ1-1 | 12 | TRBV7-9 | - | - | TGTGCCAGCAGCTTAGGTAGCACTGAAGCTTTCTTT | CASSLGSTEAFF
TRBJ1-2 | 15 | TRBV3-1/TRBV3-2 | once | - | TGTGCCAGCAGCCAAGGTCGGGGTCCGTTATATGGCTACACCTTC | CASSQGRGPLYGYTF
TRBJ2-5 | 16 | TRBV28 | - | TRBD2 | TGTGCCAGCAGTCCCGGGGTAGCGGGGGGCGGGGAGACCCAGTACTTC | CASSPGVAGGGETQYF
TRBJ2-7 | 15 | TRBV4-1 | - | TRBD1 | TGCGCCAGCAGCCAAGTGGACAGGGGGCTGTACGAGCAGTACTTC | CASSQVDRGLYEQYF
TRBJ2-1 | 12 | TRBV4-1 | - | - | TGCGCCAGCAGTTCCGTCGGCAATGAGCAGTTCTTC | CASSSVGNEQFF
TRBJ1-2 | 12 | TRBV2 | - | - | TGTGCCAGCAGTGACCTTGCAAGCGGCTACACCTTC | CASSDLASGYTF
TRBJ1-1 | 14 | TRBV5-1 | - | - | TGCGCCAGCAGCTTGTCGGCAGGAGGGACTGAAGCTTTCTTT | CASSLSAGGTEAFF
TRBJ2-3 | 16 | TRBV30 | - | TRBD1 | TGTGCCTGGAGTGTACCCCCTGGACAGGTAGCAGATACGCAGTATTTT | CAWSVPPGQVADTQYF
TRBJ2-7 | 15 | TRBV13 | - | TRBD2 | TGTGCCAGCAGCTTAAGGACTAGCCGGTCCTACGAGCAGTACTTC | CASSLRTSRSYEQYF
TRBJ2-1 | 17 | TRBV5-4 | - | TRBD2 | TGTGCCAGCAGCTACAAATTAGGGCGGGGGGGGTACAATGAGCAGTTCTTC | CASSYKLGRGGYNEQFF
TRBJ2-2 | 12 | TRBV7-8 | few | - | TGTGCCAGCAGCTTACATACCGGGGAGCTGTTTTTT | CASSLHTGELFF
TRBJ2-7 | 14 | TRBV9 | - | TRBD1 | TGTGCCAGCAGCGAGACAGGGGACACCTACGAGCAGTACTTC | CASSETGDTYEQYF
TRBJ2-1 | 15 | TRBV13 | - | TRBD2 | TGTGCCAGCAGCCCAGACCGGGGACTAGCGGTTGAGCAGTTCTTC | CASSPDRGLAVEQFF
TRBJ2-2 | 15 | TRBV3-1/TRBV3-2 | - | - | TGTGCCAGCAGCCAAGATTCGGTGGCTACCGGGGAGCTGTTTTTT | CASSQDSVATGELFF
TRBJ1-4 | 15 | TRBV19 | - | - | TGTGCCAGTAGCTTTTCTCCGGGGTCGGGGGAAAAACTGTTTTTT | CASSFSPGSGEKLFF
TRBJ2-7 | 13 | TRBV10-3 | - | TRBD1 | TGTGCCATCAGGGGACAGGGTCCGTACGAGCAGTACTTC | CAIRGQGPYEQYF
TRBJ2-3 | 16 | TRBV11-2 | - | TRBD2 | TGTGCCAGCAGATCGGCTGGGACTAGCGGGGGGGATACGCAGTATTTT | CASRSAGTSGGDTQYF
TRBJ1-2 | 16 | TRBV6-1 | - | TRBD1 | TGTGCCAGCAGGGAAGGGGGCGCGAAGACCTGGAATGGCTACACCTTC | CASREGGAKTWNGYTF
TRBJ1-2 | 13 | TRBV6-1 | - | TRBD1 | TGTGCCAGCAGCGAAGACAGGGTCTATGGCTACACCTTC | CASSEDRVYGYTF
TRBJ2-2 | 11 | TRBV11-2 | - | - | TGTGCCAGCAGCTTCCCCGGGGAGCTGTTTTTT | CASSFPGELFF
TRBJ2-1 | 15 | TRBV6-5 | - | - | TGTGCCAGCAGTTACTCGTGGGGGGCGGGCAATGAGCAGTTCTTC | CASSYSWGAGNEQFF
TRBJ2-7 | 15 | TRBV6-5 | - | TRBD1 | TGTGCCAGCACCACTACCGGGACAGGGGACCCCGAGCAGTACTTC | CASTTTGTGDPEQYF
TRBJ1-2 | 11 | TRBV28 | - | - | TGTGCCAGCAGTAACCTTTATGGCTACACCTTC | CASSNLYGYTF
TRBJ1-5 | 18 | TRBV11-2 | - | TRBD1 | TGTGCCAGCAGCTTAGGTACACAGGGGGTATATAGCAATCAGCCCCAGCATTTT | CASSLGTQGVYSNQPQHF
TRBJ2-1 | 15 | TRBV6-1 | few | - | TGTGCCAGCAGTGAACCGGGGGCCGCTCGCAATGAGCAGTTCTTC | CASSEPGAARNEQFF
TRBJ2-6 | 15 | TRBV28 | - | - | TGTGCCAGCAACTTCGGAGGTTCTGGGGCCAACGTCCTGACTTTC | CASNFGGSGANVLTF
TRBJ2-3 | 13 | TRBV7-9 | once | - | TGTGCCAGCAGCTTTGGGAGCACAGATACGCAGTATTTT | CASSFGSTDTQYF
TRBJ1-4 | 17 | TRBV7-9 | - | - | TGTGCCAGCAGCTTAGTTACAGGGCAAGGTCTAGGTGAAAAACTGTTTTTT | CASSLVTGQGLGEKLFF
TRBJ1-1 | 17 | TRBV7-2 | - | - | TGTGCCAGCAGCCCGACGTTTAAGGGGCGATCGAACACTGAAGCTTTCTTT | CASSPTFKGRSNTEAFF
TRBJ1-5 | 16 | TRBV2 | - | - | TGTGCCAGCAGTGATGGAGCAGAATATAGCAATCAGCCCCAGCATTTT | CASSDGAEYSNQPQHF
TRBJ2-7 | 14 | TRBV4-2 | - | - | TGTGCCAGCAGCCAAGACCCTACTAGTTACGAGCAGTACTTC | CASSQDPTSYEQYF
TRBJ2-7 | 14 | TRBV7-2 | - | - | TGTGCCAGCAGCTTCATTAACAGGGCCTACGAGCAGTACTTC | CASSFINRAYEQYF
TRBJ1-1 | 13 | TRBV9 | once | - | TGTGCCAGCAGCGCAGGACAATTCTCTGAAGCTTTCTTT | CASSAGQFSEAFF
TRBJ2-1 | 18 | TRBV4-2 | - | - | TGTGCCAGCAGCCAAGAGAAGCCCCGAGGGGACATCCAACATGAGCAGTTCTTC | CASSQEKPRGDIQHEQFF
TRBJ2-2 | 16 | TRBV4-1 | - | - | TGCGCCAGCAGCCAAGATTTTCGAGGGGGTTTCGGGGAGCTGTTTTTT | CASSQDFRGGFGELFF
TRBJ2-1 | 14 | TRBV29-1 | - | - | TGCAGCGTGGCAAGACTCAGCTCCTACAATGAGCAGTTCTTC | CSVARLSSYNEQFF
TRBJ2-3 | 16 | TRBV11-3 | - | - | TGTGCCAGCAGCCCCAGAGCGGGTCTGGCGGGGGATACGCAGTATTTT | CASSPRAGLAGDTQYF
TRBJ2-1 | 12 | TRBV30 | once | - | TGTGCCTGGAGTCCAGCGCGCAATGAGCAGTTCTTC | CAWSPARNEQFF
TRBJ2-7 | 15 | TRBV27 | - | - | TGTGCCAGCAGCTCCCGGGGGCAGACCTCCTACGAGCAGTACTTC | CASSSRGQTSYEQYF
TRBJ2-1 | 14 | TRBV5-1 | once | - | TGCGCCAGCAGCTTGAGTTCGATAGGCAATGAGCAGTTCTTC | CASSLSSIGNEQFF
TRBJ2-2 | 16 | TRBV5-4 | - | TRBD1 | TGTGCCAGCACCAAACTCGGACAGGTGTTCACCGGGGAGCTGTTTTTT | CASTKLGQVFTGELFF
TRBJ1-6 | 12 | TRBV6-6 | - | - | TGTGCCAGCAGCCTAGGGAATTCACCCCTCCACTTT | CASSLGNSPLHF
TRBJ2-3 | 15 | TRBV11-3 | - | TRBD2 | TGTGCCAGCAGCTGGGCGGGGGAAAGCACAGATACGCAGTATTTT | CASSWAGESTDTQYF
TRBJ2-5 | 12 | TRBV30 | - | - | TGTGCCTGGAGTGTAACACAAGAGACCCAGTACTTC | CAWSVTQETQYF
TRBJ2-5 | 14 | TRBV11-2 | - | - | TGTGCCAGCAGCCCTTACAGGATCCAAGAGACCCAGTACTTC | CASSPYRIQETQYF
TRBJ2-3 | 18 | TRBV18 | - | TRBD1 | TGTGCCAGCTCACCCCCCCGAGGACAGGGCGCCAGCACAGATACGCAGTATTTT | CASSPPRGQGASTDTQYF
TRBJ2-1 | 14 | TRBV27 | - | - | TGTGCCAGCAGGGACTACCGGTCCCACAATGAGCAGTTCTTC | CASRDYRSHNEQFF